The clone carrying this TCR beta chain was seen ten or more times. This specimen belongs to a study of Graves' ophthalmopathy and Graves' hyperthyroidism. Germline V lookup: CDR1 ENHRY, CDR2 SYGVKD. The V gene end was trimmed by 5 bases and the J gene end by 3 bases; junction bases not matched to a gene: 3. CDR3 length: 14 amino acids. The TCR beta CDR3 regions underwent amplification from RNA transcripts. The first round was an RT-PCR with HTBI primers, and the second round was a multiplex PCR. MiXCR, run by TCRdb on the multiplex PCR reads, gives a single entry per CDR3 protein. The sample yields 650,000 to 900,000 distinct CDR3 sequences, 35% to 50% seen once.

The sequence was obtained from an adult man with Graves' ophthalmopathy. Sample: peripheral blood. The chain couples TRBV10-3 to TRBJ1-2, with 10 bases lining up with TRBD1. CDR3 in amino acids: CAISLDRGDYGYTF. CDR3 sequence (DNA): TGTGCCATCAGTTTGGACAGGGGGGACTATGGCTACACCTTC.